These T cell receptor beta chains were read from a single sample in a study of T cell repertoires and leukemia-associated antigens. Each CDR3 protein is one row after TCRdb ran MiXCR on the 5' RACE reads. This sample carries over 9,000 distinct CDR3 sequences, roughly 43% of them seen once, and the ten largest clones take under 35%. The antigens of these receptors remain unknown. The sequencing input was CD3+ T cells sorted from blood and cultured. The receptors were sampled from a female donor in good health. Each CDR3 is given with its conserved first and last residue. A D gene is named only where the DNA matches it firmly. A clone size is listed for some rows: how often the clone was seen (once, few, many), or a class if it is expanded.

cdr3_aa	cdr3_nt	j_call	clone_size	v_call	d_call
CVSSLPSGVYNEQFF	TGTGTCAGCAGCTTACCTAGCGGGGTTTACAACGAGCAGTTCTTC	TRBJ2-1	NA	TRBV7-8	TRBD2
CATSVLAGGKINEQFF	TGTGCCACCAGCGTTCTAGCGGGAGGTAAGATCAATGAGCAGTTCTTC	TRBJ2-1	medium-sized	TRBV24-1	TRBD2
CAGERVTPYGYTF	TGTGCCGGAGAGCGTGTTACCCCCTATGGCTACACCTTC	TRBJ1-2	few	TRBV19	NA
CSARRSLSYEQYF	TGCAGTGCAAGGAGGTCTCTGTCCTACGAGCAGTACTTC	TRBJ2-7	NA	TRBV20-1	NA
CSARDQGQEQSYGYTF	TGCAGTGCTAGAGACCAGGGACAGGAGCAATCATATGGCTACACCTTC	TRBJ1-2	medium-sized	TRBV20-1	TRBD1
CASRLAHGRMSTDTQYF	TGTGCAAGTCGCTTAGCGCACGGGAGAATGAGCACAGATACGCAGTATTTT	TRBJ2-3	NA	TRBV12-2	NA
CATSDSLYNEQFF	TGTGCCACCAGTGATAGCCTCTACAATGAGCAGTTCTTC	TRBJ2-1	NA	TRBV24-1	NA
CASQRLAGRTGQFF	TGTGCCAGCCAAAGACTAGCAGGACGCACCGGGCAGTTCTTC	TRBJ2-1	NA	TRBV27	TRBD2
CASSSSRHRGDNEQFF	TGCGCCAGCAGTTCGAGCCGCCATCGGGGCGACAATGAGCAGTTCTTC	TRBJ2-1	NA	TRBV28	NA
CATSRDGAGGGTGELFF	TGTGCCACCAGCAGAGATGGAGCGGGGGGAGGAACCGGGGAGCTGTTTTTT	TRBJ2-2	NA	TRBV15	TRBD2
CASRSTGGPEAFF	TGCGCCAGCAGAAGTACAGGGGGCCCTGAAGCTTTCTTT	TRBJ1-1	medium-sized	TRBV10-2	TRBD1
CASSPGFNTGAFF	TGCGCCAGCTCACCCGGCTTCAACACTGGAGCTTTCTTT	TRBJ1-1	NA	TRBV25-1	NA
CSAGRASGGQGTQYF	TGCAGTGCTGGAAGGGCCAGCGGGGGGCAGGGTACGCAGTATTTT	TRBJ2-3	NA	TRBV20-1	TRBD2
CASSLESTAFYEQYF	TGCGCCAGCAGCTTGGAGTCCACAGCATTCTACGAGCAGTACTTC	TRBJ2-7	NA	TRBV5-1	NA
CASSLVVARRGDTQYF	TGTGCCAGCAGCTTAGTGGTAGCTAGGAGGGGAGATACGCAGTATTTT	TRBJ2-3	few	TRBV7-8	NA
CATSTGDYEQYF	TGTGCCACCAGTACGGGGGACTACGAGCAGTACTTC	TRBJ2-7	NA	TRBV24-1	NA
CSARGGRTRNTTYF	TGCAGTGCTAGAGGTGGGAGAACTAGAAACACCACATATTTT	TRBJ1-3	NA	TRBV20-1	NA
CSARPPGLASGDTQYF	TGCAGTGCTAGACCGCCGGGACTAGCGTCAGGAGATACGCAGTATTTT	TRBJ2-3	NA	TRBV20-1	TRBD2
CASSSGGNQPQHF	TGTGCCAGCAGTTCGGGGGGGAATCAGCCCCAGCATTTT	TRBJ1-5	many	TRBV6-5	NA
CSVKTGLAGVIYNEQFF	TGCAGCGTTAAAACGGGACTAGCGGGAGTTATTTACAATGAGCAGTTCTTC	TRBJ2-1	NA	TRBV29-1	TRBD2
CASSYSRPSGRAGTGELFF	TGTGCCAGCAGTTACTCTAGGCCTAGCGGGAGGGCCGGCACCGGGGAGCTGTTTTTT	TRBJ2-2	many	TRBV6-7	TRBD2
CASTHRPNYGYTF	TGTGCCAGCACCCACCGCCCTAACTATGGCTACACCTTC	TRBJ1-2	large	TRBV6-6	NA